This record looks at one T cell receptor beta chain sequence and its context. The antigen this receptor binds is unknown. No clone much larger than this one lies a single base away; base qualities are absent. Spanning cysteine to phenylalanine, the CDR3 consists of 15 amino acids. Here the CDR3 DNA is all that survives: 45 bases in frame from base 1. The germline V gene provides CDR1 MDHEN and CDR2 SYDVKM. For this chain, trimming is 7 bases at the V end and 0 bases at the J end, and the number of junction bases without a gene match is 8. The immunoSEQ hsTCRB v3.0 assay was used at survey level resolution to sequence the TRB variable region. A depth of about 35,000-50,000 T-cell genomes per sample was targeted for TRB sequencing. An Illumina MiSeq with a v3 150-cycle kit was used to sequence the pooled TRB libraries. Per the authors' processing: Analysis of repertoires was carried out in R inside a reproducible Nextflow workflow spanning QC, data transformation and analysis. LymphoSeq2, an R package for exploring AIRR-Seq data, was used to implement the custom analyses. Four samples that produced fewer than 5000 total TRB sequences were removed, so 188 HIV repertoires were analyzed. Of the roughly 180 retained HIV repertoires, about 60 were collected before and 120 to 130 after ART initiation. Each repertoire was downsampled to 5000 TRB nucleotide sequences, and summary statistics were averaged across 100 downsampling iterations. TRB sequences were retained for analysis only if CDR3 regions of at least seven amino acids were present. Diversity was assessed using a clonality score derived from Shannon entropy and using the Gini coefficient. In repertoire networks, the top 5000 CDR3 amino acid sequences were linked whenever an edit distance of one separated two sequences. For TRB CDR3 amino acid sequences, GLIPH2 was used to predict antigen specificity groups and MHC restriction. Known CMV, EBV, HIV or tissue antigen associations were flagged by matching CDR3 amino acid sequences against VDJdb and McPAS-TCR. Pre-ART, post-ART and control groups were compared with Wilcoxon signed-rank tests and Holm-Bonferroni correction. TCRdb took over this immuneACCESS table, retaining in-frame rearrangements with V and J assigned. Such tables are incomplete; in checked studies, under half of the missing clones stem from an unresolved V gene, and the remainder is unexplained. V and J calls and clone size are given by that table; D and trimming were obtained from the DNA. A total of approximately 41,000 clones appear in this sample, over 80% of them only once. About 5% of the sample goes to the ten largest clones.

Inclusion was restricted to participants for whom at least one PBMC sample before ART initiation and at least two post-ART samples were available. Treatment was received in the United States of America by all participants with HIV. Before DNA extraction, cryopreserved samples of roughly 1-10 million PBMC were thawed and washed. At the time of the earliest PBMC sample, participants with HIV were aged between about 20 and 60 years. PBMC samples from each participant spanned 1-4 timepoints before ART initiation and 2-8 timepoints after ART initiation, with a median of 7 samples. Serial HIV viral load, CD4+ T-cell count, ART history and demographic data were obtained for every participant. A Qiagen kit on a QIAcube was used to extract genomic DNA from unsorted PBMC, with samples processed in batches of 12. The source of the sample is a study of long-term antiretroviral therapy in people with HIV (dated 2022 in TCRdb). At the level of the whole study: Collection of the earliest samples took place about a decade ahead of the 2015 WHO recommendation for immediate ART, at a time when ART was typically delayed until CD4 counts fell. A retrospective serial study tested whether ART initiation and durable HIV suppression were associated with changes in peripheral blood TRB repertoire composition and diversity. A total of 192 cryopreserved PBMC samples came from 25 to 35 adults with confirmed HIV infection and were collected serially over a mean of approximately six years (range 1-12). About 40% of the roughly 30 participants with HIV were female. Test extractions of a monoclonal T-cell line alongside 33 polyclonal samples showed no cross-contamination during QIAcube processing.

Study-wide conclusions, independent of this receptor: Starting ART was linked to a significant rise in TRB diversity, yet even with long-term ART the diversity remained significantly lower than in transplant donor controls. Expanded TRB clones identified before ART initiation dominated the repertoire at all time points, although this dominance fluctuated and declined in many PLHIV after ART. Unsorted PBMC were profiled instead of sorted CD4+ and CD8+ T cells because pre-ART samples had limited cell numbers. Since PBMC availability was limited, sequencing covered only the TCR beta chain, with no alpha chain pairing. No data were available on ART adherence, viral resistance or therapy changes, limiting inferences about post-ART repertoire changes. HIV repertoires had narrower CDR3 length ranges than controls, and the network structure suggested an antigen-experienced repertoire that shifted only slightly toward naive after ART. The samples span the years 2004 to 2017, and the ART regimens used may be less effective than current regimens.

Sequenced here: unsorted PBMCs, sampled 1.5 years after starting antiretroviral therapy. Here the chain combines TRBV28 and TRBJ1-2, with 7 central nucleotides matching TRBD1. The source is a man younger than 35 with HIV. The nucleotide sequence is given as TGTGCCAGCATACAACAGGGGTCAGCTAACTATGGCTACACCTTC. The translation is CASIQQGSANYGYTF.